The rows below give T cell receptor beta chains drawn from one sample of a study of T cells after posttransplantation cyclophosphamide. Assay: immunoSEQ multiplex PCR; the TCRdb copy retains only in-frame clones and omits some. Altogether around 35,000 clones were found in the sample, and no singletons occur. Sequenced sample: PBMCs. The receptors were sampled from a man aged 25 to 40 in good health and a related stem cell transplant donor. CDR3s include the opening cysteine and the closing phenylalanine or tryptophan. The order of the fields is J gene, clone size, V gene, D gene, CDR3 DNA, CDR3 protein. A D gene is named only where the DNA matches it firmly. Some rows have no size entry. The others give once, few or many, or a class for an expanded clone.

>TRBJ1-4|many|TRBV5-1|TRBD1
TGCGCCAGCAGCTCACAGGGGTTGACTAATGAAAAACTGTTTTTT
CASSSQGLTNEKLFF
>TRBJ1-3|.|TRBV15|.
TGTGCCACCAGCAGAGTAAAAGGGGGCTCTGGAAACACCATATATTTT
CATSRVKGGSGNTIYF
>TRBJ1-4|many|TRBV4-2|.
TGTGCCAGCAGCCAGGAACAGAGATTGAATGAAAAACTGTTTTTT
CASSQEQRLNEKLFF
>TRBJ1-4|many|TRBV10-1|TRBD1
TGCGCCAGCAGAGAGGGACAGTCCGCTACAACTAATGAAAAACTGTTTTTT
CASREGQSATTNEKLFF
>TRBJ2-2|few|TRBV24-1|.
TGTGCCACCAGTGAAGGTACCGGGGAGCTGTTTTTT
CATSEGTGELFF
>TRBJ1-1|many|TRBV5-4|TRBD1
TGTGCCAGCAGCACAGGACAGGGAGTTATGAACACTGAAGCTTTCTTT
CASSTGQGVMNTEAFF
>TRBJ1-5|many|TRBV6-1|.
TGTGCCAGCAGTGAAGTGGGCTACAGATATAGCAATCAGCCCCAGCATTTT
CASSEVGYRYSNQPQHF
>TRBJ1-1|many|TRBV6-1|.
TGTGCCAGCAGTGACAGGGGTAGGTCGAACACTGAAGCTTTCTTT
CASSDRGRSNTEAFF
>TRBJ2-1|many|TRBV19|TRBD1
TGTGCCTCTTCCCCGGGACAGGGTCTCGGTGAGCAGTTCTTC
CASSPGQGLGEQFF
>TRBJ2-7|many|TRBV12-3/TRBV12-4|TRBD2
TGTGCCAGCAGCCTTAGCGGGGGGTTAGGAGAGCAGTACTTC
CASSLSGGLGEQYF
>TRBJ1-1|many|TRBV28|TRBD1
TGTGCCAGCAGTCCCCGGAGGGGACAGGGCTTTACGAACACTGAAGCTTTCTTT
CASSPRRGQGFTNTEAFF
>TRBJ2-5|.|TRBV10-3|TRBD2
TGTGCCATCAGTGAGTCCCCAGCGGGGGCCCAAGAGACCCAGTACTTC
CAISESPAGAQETQYF
>TRBJ2-7|many|TRBV27|TRBD2
TGTGCCAGCAGTTCCCGTTTGGGTCGGGGGGTCTCAAGCTACGAGCAGTACTTC
CASSSRLGRGVSSYEQYF
>TRBJ2-3|.|TRBV13|TRBD1
TGTGCCAGCAGCTTAGAAGGGACAGGGGGCTGGACGCAGTATTTT
CASSLEGTGGWTQYF